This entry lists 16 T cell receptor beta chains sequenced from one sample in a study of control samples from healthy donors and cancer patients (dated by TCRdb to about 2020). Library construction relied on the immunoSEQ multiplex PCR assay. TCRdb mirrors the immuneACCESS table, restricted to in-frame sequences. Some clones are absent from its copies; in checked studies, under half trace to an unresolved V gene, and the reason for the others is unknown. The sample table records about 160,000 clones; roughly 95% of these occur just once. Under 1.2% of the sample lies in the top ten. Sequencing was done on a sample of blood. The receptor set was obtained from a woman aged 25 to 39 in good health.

The CDR3, as DNA: TGTGCCAGCAGTTCCCATGCGGCAGGACTATATCCCTACGAGCAGTACTTC. It specifies CASSSHAAGLYPYEQYF. This chain links TRBV5-6 with TRBJ2-7; D may be TRBD2 (6 bases). The germline gives CDR1 SGHDT, CDR2 YYEEEE. V gave up 5 bases and J gave up 2 bases, with 23 bases separating them. The CDR3 has 17 residues.

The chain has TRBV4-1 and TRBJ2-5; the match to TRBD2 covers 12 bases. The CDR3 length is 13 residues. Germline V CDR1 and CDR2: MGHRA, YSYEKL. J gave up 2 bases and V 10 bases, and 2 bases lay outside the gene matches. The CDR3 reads CANGLAGQETQYF. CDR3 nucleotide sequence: TGCGCCAACGGACTAGCGGGGCAAGAGACCCAGTACTTC.

CDR3 sequence (DNA): TGTGCCAGCACCTTTCAGGGTAGTATTGAGCAGTTCTTC. Its protein is CASTFQGSIEQFF. This chain uses TRBV7-6 with TRBJ2-1, with a tentative D call TRBD1 (5 bases). V gave up 7 bases and J gave up 9 bases, with 16 bases separating them. Germline CDR1 is SGHVS and CDR2 is FNYEAQ. The CDR3 is 13 amino acids. The full variable domain, in which reference TRBV7-6 and TRBJ2-1 provide the parts outside the CDR3, is GAGVSQSPRYKVTKRGQDVALRCDPISGHVSLYWYRQALGQGPEFLTYFNYEAQQDKSGLPNDRFSAERPEGSISTLTIQRTEQRDSAMYRCASTFQGSIEQFFGPGTRLTVL.

CDR3 residues: CASSFSGGGNEQFF. The CDR3 DNA reads TGTGCCAGCAGCTTTAGCGGAGGGGGCAATGAGCAGTTCTTC. The chain employs TRBV7-8 and TRBJ2-1; D could derive from TRBD1 or TRBD2 (6 bases each). Between the trimmed V and J ends, which lost 3 bases and 6 bases, there was a span of 12 bases. The CDR3 is 14 amino acids. The germline CDR1 and CDR2 sequences are SGHVS and FQNEAQ.

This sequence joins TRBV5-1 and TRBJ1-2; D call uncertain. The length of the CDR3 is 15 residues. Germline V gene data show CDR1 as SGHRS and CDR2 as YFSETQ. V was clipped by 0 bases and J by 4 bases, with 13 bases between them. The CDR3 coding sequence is TGCGCCAGCAGCTTGGACGGCAGATCCTTCTATGGCTACACCTTC. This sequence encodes CASSLDGRSFYGYTF.

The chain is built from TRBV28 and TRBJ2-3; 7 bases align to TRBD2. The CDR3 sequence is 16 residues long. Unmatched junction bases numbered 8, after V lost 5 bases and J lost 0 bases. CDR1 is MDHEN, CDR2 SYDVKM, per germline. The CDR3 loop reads CASSLKRGTSTDTQYF. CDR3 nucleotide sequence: TGTGCCAGCAGTCTAAAGCGGGGAACTAGCACAGATACGCAGTATTTT.

The CDR3 sequence is CASSSQGLLMNTEAFF. The CDR3 region has the DNA TGTGCCAGCAGTTCACAGGGCCTGCTTATGAACACTGAAGCTTTCTTT. J is TRBJ1-1 and V is TRBV6-6; D possibly corresponds to TRBD1 (6 bases). Trimming shortened V by 4 bases and J by 0 bases, and 15 bases separated the two germline ends. Germline CDR1 reads MNHNY; CDR2 reads SVGAGI (reference sequence). The CDR3 has 16 amino acids.

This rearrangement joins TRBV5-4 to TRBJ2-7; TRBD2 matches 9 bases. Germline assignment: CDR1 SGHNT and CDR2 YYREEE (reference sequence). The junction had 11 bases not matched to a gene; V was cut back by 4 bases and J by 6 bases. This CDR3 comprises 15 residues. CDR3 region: CASSRVNSGGLEQYF. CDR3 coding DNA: TGTGCCAGCAGCCGGGTGAATAGCGGGGGTCTCGAGCAGTACTTC. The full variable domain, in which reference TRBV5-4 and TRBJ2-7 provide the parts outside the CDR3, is ETGVTQSPTHLIKTRGQQVTLRCSSQSGHNTVSWYQQALGQGPQFIFQYYREEENGRGNFPPRFSGLQFPNYSSELNVNALELDDSALYLCASSRVNSGGLEQYFGPGTRLTVT.

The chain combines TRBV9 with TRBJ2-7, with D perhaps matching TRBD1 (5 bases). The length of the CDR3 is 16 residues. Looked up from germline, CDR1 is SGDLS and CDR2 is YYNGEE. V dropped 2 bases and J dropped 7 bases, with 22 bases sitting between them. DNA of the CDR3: TGTGCCAGCAGCGTTGGGTTAGGGGCGGCGGTTGGAGAGCAGTACTTC. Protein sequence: CASSVGLGAAVGEQYF.

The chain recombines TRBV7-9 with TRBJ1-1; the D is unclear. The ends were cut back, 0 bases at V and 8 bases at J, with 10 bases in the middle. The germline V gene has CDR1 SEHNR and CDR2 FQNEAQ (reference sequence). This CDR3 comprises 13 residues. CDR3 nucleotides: TGTGCCAGCAGCTTAGCGCCCGGGGTGGAAGCTTTCTTT. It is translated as CASSLAPGVEAFF.

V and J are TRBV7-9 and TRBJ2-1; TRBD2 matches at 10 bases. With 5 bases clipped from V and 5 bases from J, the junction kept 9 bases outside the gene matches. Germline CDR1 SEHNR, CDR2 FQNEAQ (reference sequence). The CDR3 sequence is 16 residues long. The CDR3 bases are TGTGCCAGCAGCGCCCGGACTAGCGGCCAAAACAATGAGCAGTTCTTC. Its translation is CASSARTSGQNNEQFF. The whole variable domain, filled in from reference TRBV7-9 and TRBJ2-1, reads DTGVSQNPRHKITKRGQNVTFRCDPISEHNRLYWYRQTLGQGPEFLTYFQNEAQLEKSRLLSDRFSAERPKGSFSTLEIQRTEQGDSAMYLCASSARTSGQNNEQFFGPGTRLTVL.

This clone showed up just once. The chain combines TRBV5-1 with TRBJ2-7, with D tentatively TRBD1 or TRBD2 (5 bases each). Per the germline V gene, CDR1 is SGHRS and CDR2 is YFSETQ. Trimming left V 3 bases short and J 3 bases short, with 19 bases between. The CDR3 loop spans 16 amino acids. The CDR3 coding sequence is TGCGCCAGCAGCTGGGGACCCGACGCGTCTGGCTACGAGCAGTACTTC. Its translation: CASSWGPDASGYEQYF.

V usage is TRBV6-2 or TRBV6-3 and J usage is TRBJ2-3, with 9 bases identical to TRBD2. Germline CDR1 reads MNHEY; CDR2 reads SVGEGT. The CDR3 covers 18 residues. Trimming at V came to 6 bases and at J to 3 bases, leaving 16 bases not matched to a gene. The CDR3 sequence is CASSRPPGSGSRTDTQYF. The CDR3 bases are TGTGCCAGCAGCCGTCCCCCTGGTAGCGGGAGTCGGACAGATACGCAGTATTTT.

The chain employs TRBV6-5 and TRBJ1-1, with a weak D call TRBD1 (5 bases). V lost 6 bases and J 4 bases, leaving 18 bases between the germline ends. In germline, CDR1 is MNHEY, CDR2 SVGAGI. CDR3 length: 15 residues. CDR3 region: CASRSRGNGGTEAFF. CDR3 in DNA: TGTGCCAGCAGAAGTCGGGGGAACGGGGGCACTGAAGCTTTCTTT.

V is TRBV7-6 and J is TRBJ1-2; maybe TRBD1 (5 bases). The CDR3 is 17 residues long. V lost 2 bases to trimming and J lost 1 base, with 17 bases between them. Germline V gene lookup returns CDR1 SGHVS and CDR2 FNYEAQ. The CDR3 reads CASSLYSTDSYNYGYTF. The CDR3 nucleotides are TGTGCCAGCAGCTTATATTCTACCGACAGCTATAACTATGGCTACACCTTC.

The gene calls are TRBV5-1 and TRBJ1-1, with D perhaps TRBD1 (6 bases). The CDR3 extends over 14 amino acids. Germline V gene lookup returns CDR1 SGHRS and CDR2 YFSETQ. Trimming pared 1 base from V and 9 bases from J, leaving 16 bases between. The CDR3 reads CASSLNGAGGQAFF. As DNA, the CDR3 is TGCGCCAGCAGCTTGAACGGCGCGGGGGGCCAAGCTTTCTTT.